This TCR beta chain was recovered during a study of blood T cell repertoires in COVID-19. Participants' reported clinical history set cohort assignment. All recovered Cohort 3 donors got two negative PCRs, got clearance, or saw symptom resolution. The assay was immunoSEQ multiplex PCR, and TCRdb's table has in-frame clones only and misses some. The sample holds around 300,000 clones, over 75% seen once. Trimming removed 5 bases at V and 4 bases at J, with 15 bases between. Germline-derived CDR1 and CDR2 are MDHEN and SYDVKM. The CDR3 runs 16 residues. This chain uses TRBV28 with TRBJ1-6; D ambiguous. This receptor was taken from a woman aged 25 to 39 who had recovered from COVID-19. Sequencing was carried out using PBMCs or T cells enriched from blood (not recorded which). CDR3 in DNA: TGTGCCAGCAGTCCCCCGGGTTCTCTATATAATTCACCCCTCCACTTT. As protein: CASSPPGSLYNSPLHF.